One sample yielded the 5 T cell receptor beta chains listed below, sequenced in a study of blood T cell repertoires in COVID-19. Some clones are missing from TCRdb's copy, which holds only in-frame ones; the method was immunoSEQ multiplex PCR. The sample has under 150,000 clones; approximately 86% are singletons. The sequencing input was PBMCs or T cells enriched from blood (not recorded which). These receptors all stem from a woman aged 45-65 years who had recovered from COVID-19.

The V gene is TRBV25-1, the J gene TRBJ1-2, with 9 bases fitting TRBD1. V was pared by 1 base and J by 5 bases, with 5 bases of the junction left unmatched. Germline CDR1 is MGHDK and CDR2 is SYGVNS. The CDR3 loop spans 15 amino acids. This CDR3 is CASSELGQGHYGYTF. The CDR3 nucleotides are TGTGCCAGCAGTGAATTAGGACAGGGGCATTATGGCTACACCTTC.

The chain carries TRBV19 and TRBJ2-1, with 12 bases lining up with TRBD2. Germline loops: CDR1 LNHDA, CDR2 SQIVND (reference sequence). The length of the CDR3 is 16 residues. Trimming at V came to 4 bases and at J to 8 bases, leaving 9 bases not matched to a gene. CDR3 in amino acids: CASSTPSGGAFYEQFF. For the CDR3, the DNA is TGTGCCAGTAGTACTCCTAGCGGGGGGGCCTTTTATGAGCAGTTCTTC.

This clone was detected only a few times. The CDR3 spells CASIGTAPPLGSKAFF. In DNA form, the CDR3 reads TGTGCCAGCATCGGGACAGCCCCGCCTTTAGGAAGTAAAGCTTTCTTT. The genes are TRBV2 and TRBJ1-1; 7 bases line up with TRBD1. The germline V gene has CDR1 SNHLY and CDR2 FYNNEI. V trimming: 7 bases; J trimming: 9 bases; junction bases outside the gene matches: 20. The CDR3 runs 16 residues.

DNA for the CDR3: TGTGCCAGCAGCCAATACGGCAGGGGCAAAGATACGCAGTATTTT. Protein sequence: CASSQYGRGKDTQYF. V is TRBV14 and J is TRBJ2-3; possible D gene TRBD1, 6 bases. V lost 2 bases and J 5 bases, leaving 14 bases between the germline ends. CDR1 and CDR2 (germline): SGHDN, FVKESK. CDR3 length: 15 residues.

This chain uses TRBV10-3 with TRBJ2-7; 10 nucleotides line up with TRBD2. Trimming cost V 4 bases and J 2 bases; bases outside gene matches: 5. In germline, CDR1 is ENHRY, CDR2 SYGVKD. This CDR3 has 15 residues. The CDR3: CAISVLSGGAYEQYF. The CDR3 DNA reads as TGTGCCATCAGTGTTTTAAGCGGGGGGGCCTACGAGCAGTACTTC.